This T cell receptor beta chain was obtained from a study of blood T cells in healthy people across ages. Every sample had a minimum of 7 million PBMCs isolated. PCR was performed a second time for about 7 to 11 cycles using a sample-barcoded 5' primer and a J-beta primer mix. TCRdb recomputed calls from the 5' RACE reads with MiXCR, one row per CDR3 protein. Among 650,000 to 1,000,000 distinct CDR3 sequences listed, around 36% were seen once. This clonotype occurred a few times. The CDR3 spans 11 residues. Germline CDR1 is DFQATT and CDR2 is SNEGSKA (reference sequence). Sequenced: blood. The chain carries TRBV20-1 and TRBJ2-7; TRBD1 agrees at 9 bases. The TCR was taken from a man in his late teens or twenties in good health. CDR3 amino acids: CRRQGAYEQYF. The CDR3 coding sequence is TGCAGGCGACAGGGGGCCTACGAGCAGTACTTC.